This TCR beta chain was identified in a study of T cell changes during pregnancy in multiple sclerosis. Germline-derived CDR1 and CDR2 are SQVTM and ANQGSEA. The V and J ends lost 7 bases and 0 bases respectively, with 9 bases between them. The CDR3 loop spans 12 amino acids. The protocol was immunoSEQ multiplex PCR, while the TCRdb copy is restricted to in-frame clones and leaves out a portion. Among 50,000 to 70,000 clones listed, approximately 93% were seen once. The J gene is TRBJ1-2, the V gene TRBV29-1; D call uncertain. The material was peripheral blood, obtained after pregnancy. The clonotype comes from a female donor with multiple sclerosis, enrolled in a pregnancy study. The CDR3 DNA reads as TGCAGCGGGTGGCAACCTAACTATGGCTACACCTTC. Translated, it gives CSGWQPNYGYTF. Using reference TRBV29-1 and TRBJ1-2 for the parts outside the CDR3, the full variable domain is SAVISQKPSRDICQRGTSLTIQCQVDSQVTMMFWYRQQPGQSLTLIATANQGSEATYESGFVIDKFPISRPNLTFSTLTVSNMSPEDSSIYLCSGWQPNYGYTFGSGTRLTVV.